The 15 T cell receptor beta chains listed next were all sequenced from one sample in a study of shared clonotypes between healthy human individuals (dated by TCRdb to 2019 to 2021). Libraries were prepared through the immunoSEQ multiplex PCR assay. Not all clones reach the TCRdb copy of this immuneACCESS table, which keeps in-frame sequences only. Checked studies attribute under half of the gap to unresolved V genes and leave the rest unexplained. The sample contains approximately 350,000 clones, about 96% of them found a single time. Clones ranked in the top ten supply less than 0.35% of the sample. The sample taken for sequencing was memory CD8+ T cells sorted from blood. In the paper's terms, the cell subset or site label means: CD45RO+ cells pooled with CCR7-negative TemRA cells. All receptors come from a man aged 25-45 years in good health.

The rearrangement joins TRBV7-9 to TRBJ2-7; possibly TRBD2 for D (6 bases). CDR1 is SEHNR and CDR2 is FQNEAQ in the germline V gene (reference sequence). V lost 4 bases to trimming and J lost 9 bases, with 25 bases between them. The CDR3 has 16 residues. CDR3 sequence (DNA): TGTGCCAGCAGCTCATCGGGTGCGGGATCCTCTTCCGTGCAGTACTTC. Translation: CASSSSGAGSSSVQYF.

The chain has TRBV30 and TRBJ2-7; TRBD1 might be the D (5 bases). Trimming shortened V by 0 bases and J by 3 bases, and 12 bases separated the two germline ends. Germline-derived CDR1 and CDR2 are GTSNPN and SVGIG (reference sequence). The CDR3 length is 14 residues. CDR3 sequence (DNA): TGTGCCTGGAGTGTGCAGGGATTTGGCTACGAGCAGTACTTC. This codes for CAWSVQGFGYEQYF.

This chain links TRBV9 with TRBJ1-2; D not resolved. Germline V gives CDR1 SGDLS, CDR2 YYNGEE. V lost 2 bases, J lost 5 bases, and 7 bases lay in between. The CDR3 has 12 residues. CDR3 sequence: CASSVSQYGYTF. CDR3 in DNA: TGTGCCAGCAGCGTTAGCCAGTATGGCTACACCTTC.

This rearrangement joins TRBV5-6 to TRBJ1-4; D is perhaps TRBD1 (5 bases). Trimming took 2 bases from V and 17 from J, leaving 13 bases between them. This CDR3 has 11 residues. CDR1 is SGHDT and CDR2 is YYEEEE in the germline V gene. The CDR3: CASSFRVCGFF. The CDR3 nucleotides read TGTGCCAGCAGCTTCAGGGTGTGTGGATTTTTT.

J is TRBJ2-7 and V is TRBV5-6; 8 bases map to TRBD2. CDR1 and CDR2 (germline): SGHDT, YYEEEE. The CDR3 is 17 amino acids. J was trimmed by 2 bases and V by 5 bases; bases with no gene match: 15. CDR3 coding DNA: TGTGCCAGCAGGGCGGGGGGTCAAAGACAGGCCACCTACGAGCAGTACTTC. Its translation: CASRAGGQRQATYEQYF. The whole variable domain, filled in from reference TRBV5-6 and TRBJ2-7, reads DAGVTQSPTHLIKTRGQQVTLRCSPKSGHDTVSWYQQALGQGPQFIFQYYEEEERQRGNFPDRFSGHQFPNYSSELNVNALLLGDSALYLCASRAGGQRQATYEQYFGPGTRLTVT.

This chain uses TRBV14 with TRBJ1-3, with D perhaps matching TRBD1 (6 bases). CDR1 and CDR2 (germline): SGHDN, FVKESK. Trimming left V 4 bases short and J 2 bases short, with 12 bases between. This CDR3 spans 15 amino acids. The CDR3: CASSRGGFTGNTIYF. DNA of the CDR3: TGTGCCAGCAGCCGAGGGGGATTTACTGGAAACACCATATATTTT.

The J gene is TRBJ2-7, the V gene TRBV11-3; TRBD2 matches at 9 bases. The CDR3 loop spans 13 amino acids. V lost 5 bases to trimming and J lost 5 bases; unmatched junction nucleotides: 4. CDR1 is SGHNT and CDR2 is YENEEA in the germline V gene. CDR3 protein: CASSPRGGDEQYF. Written as DNA, the CDR3 is TGTGCCAGCAGCCCGCGGGGGGGGGACGAGCAGTACTTC.

This chain connects TRBV28 to TRBJ2-1; 8 bases map to TRBD2. V lost 3 bases and J lost 9; bases outside the gene matches: 4. Germline V CDR1 and CDR2: MDHEN, SYDVKM. The CDR3 is 13 residues long. CDR3 in amino acids: CASSFREGPEQFF. Here the CDR3 DNA reads TGTGCCAGCAGTTTTCGGGAGGGCCCTGAGCAGTTCTTC.

The chain has TRBV11-2 and TRBJ2-1; the match to TRBD2 covers 8 bases. CDR3 length: 14 amino acids. Germline loops: CDR1 SGHAT, CDR2 FQNNGV. Losses at the gene ends were 1 base for V and 4 bases for J; bases not matched to a gene: 0. In DNA form, the CDR3 reads TGTGCCAGCAGCTTAGGCGGGAGGTACAATGAGCAGTTCTTC. This gives the protein CASSLGGRYNEQFF.

V is TRBV6-6 and J is TRBJ1-3; D is undetermined. V was shortened by 8 bases and J by 0 bases, with 2 bases between the two germline ends. The CDR3 totals 11 residues. Germline lookup yields CDR1 MNHNY and CDR2 SVGAGI (reference sequence). CDR3 bases: TGTGCCAGCCACTCTGGAAACACCATATATTTT. The encoded protein is CASHSGNTIYF.

J is TRBJ2-7 and V is TRBV5-6; tentative D call: TRBD1 (6 bases). This CDR3 is 15 amino acids long. Germline V gene data show CDR1 as SGHDT and CDR2 as YYEEEE. Trimming cost V 1 base and J 5 bases, with 16 bases left between them. This CDR3 is CASSLTGRGPNEQYF. The CDR3 DNA reads TGTGCCAGCAGCTTGACTGGCAGGGGTCCGAACGAGCAGTACTTC.

This chain joins TRBV28 and TRBJ2-1, with TRBD2 matching over 9 bases. This CDR3 is 17 amino acids long. Trimming at V came to 11 bases and at J to 8 bases, leaving 22 bases not matched to a gene. The germline V gene encodes CDR1 MDHEN and CDR2 SYDVKM. The CDR3 DNA sequence: TGTGCCCCATTGGAGCGCCCGGCGGGAGGGCCTGTTTATGAGCAGTTCTTC. It translates to CAPLERPAGGPVYEQFF.

The CDR3 nucleotides read TGTGCCAGCAGCTCACCCCCGCGACAGAGGGAGACCCAGTACTTC. It yields the protein CASSSPPRQRETQYF. The chain joins TRBV7-9 to TRBJ2-5; D is possibly TRBD1 (5 bases). CDR1 is SEHNR and CDR2 is FQNEAQ in the germline V gene (reference sequence). Trimming removed 4 bases from V and 5 bases from J, with 17 bases in between. CDR3 length: 15 amino acids.

V is TRBV30 and J is TRBJ2-2; D might be TRBD1 (5 bases). The ends were cut back, 5 bases at V and 5 bases at J, with 21 bases in the middle. Germline loops: CDR1 GTSNPN, CDR2 SVGIG (reference sequence). The CDR3 consists of 16 residues. This CDR3 is CAWGNSGNARTGELFF. CDR3 DNA: TGTGCCTGGGGGAATTCAGGGAATGCGCGGACCGGGGAGCTGTTTTTT.

The chain has TRBV11-2 and TRBJ2-3; TRBD1 might be the D (6 bases). Germline CDR1 SGHAT, CDR2 FQNNGV. The CDR3 length is 16 residues. V lost 3 bases and J lost 0, with 13 bases in between. CDR3: CASSFYGTISTDTQYF. The CDR3 bases are TGTGCCAGCAGCTTTTATGGGACAATAAGCACAGATACGCAGTATTTT.